These 32 T cell receptor beta chains were sequenced from one sample in a study of beta chain features in type 1 diabetes. Of the isolated RNA, all was reverse transcribed, and so the sequenced material was expressed TCRB transcripts. Sequencing used immunoSEQ multiplex PCR; TCRdb keeps in-frame clones, though not all of them. The sample lists 60,000 or so clones; about 55% were seen once. Sequencing was performed on Tregs from blood. These receptors all stem from a woman younger than 35 in good health.

The chain couples TRBV4-2 to TRBJ2-1, with 14 nucleotides matching TRBD2. J lost 6 bases, V lost 5 bases, and 3 bases had no gene match. The germline CDR1 and CDR2 sequences are LGHNA and YNFKEQ. The CDR3 sequence is 15 residues long. The CDR3 coding sequence is TGTGCCAGCAGCAAAGGGACTAGCGGGAGCAATGAGCAGTTCTTC. Its protein is CASSKGTSGSNEQFF.

This clone was seen more than once but under ten times. J is TRBJ2-5 and V is TRBV15; the D gene is possibly TRBD2 (7 bases). Germline V gives CDR1 LNHNV, CDR2 YYDKDF (reference sequence). The germline V and J ends were trimmed by 0 bases and 1 base, with 9 bases remaining between them. The CDR3 extends over 15 amino acids. CDR3 bases: TGTGCCACCAGCAGAGAGGGGGGGGCCCAAGAGACCCAGTACTTC. It is translated as CATSREGGAQETQYF. The full variable domain, completed using reference TRBV15 and TRBJ2-5, is DAMVIQNPRYQVTQFGKPVTLSCSQTLNHNVMYWYQQKSSQAPKLLFHYYDKDFNNEADTPDNFQSRRPNTSFCFLDIRSPGLGDTAMYLCATSREGGAQETQYFGPGTRLLVL.

V is TRBV29-1 and J is TRBJ2-7, with D possibly being TRBD2 (5 bases). Trimming removed 6 bases at V and 6 bases at J, with 15 bases between. Germline V lookup: CDR1 SQVTM, CDR2 ANQGSEA. The CDR3 is 12 residues long. CDR3 nucleotides: TGCAGCGTGGGCGGACTGAGCTTCGAGCAGTACTTC. Protein product: CSVGGLSFEQYF.

The chain is built from TRBV5-4 and TRBJ2-1, with D perhaps matching TRBD1 (6 bases). The germline V and J ends were trimmed by 2 bases and 2 bases, with 11 bases remaining between them. This CDR3 spans 15 amino acids. Germline CDR1 reads SGHNT; CDR2 reads YYREEE (reference sequence). CDR3 nucleotides: TGTGCCAGCAGCTTAGGACAGCCGACCTACAATGAGCAGTTCTTC. This sequence encodes CASSLGQPTYNEQFF.

This clone is a singleton in its sample. The final CDR3 position lacks the conserved phenylalanine or tryptophan, pointing to a likely read error. V usage is TRBV7-3 and J usage is TRBJ1-1; the match to TRBD1 covers 8 bases. Trimming at V came to 6 bases and at J to 4 bases, leaving 4 bases not matched to a gene. The length of the CDR3 is 13 residues. The germline gives CDR1 SGHTA, CDR2 FQGTGA. The CDR3 DNA follows: TGTGCCAGCAGTTTTGACAGGGGCACTGAAGCTTTCCTT. Translation: CASSFDRGTEAFL.

This clone has a handful of counts. The CDR3 DNA reads TGTGCCAGCAGCGTAGGGGGGGAAGAGACCCAGTACTTC. Its protein product is CASSVGGEETQYF. The rearrangement links TRBV9 to TRBJ2-5; TRBD2 is a possible D gene (6 bases). The CDR3 has 13 amino acids. Germline V CDR1 and CDR2: SGDLS, YYNGEE. Trimming pared 0 bases from V and 3 bases from J, leaving 6 bases between.

This rearrangement joins TRBV11-2 to TRBJ2-7, with TRBD2 matching 9 bases. This CDR3 has 15 amino acids. With V trimmed by 1 base and J by 0 bases, 1 base remained unmatched. The germline V gene has CDR1 SGHAT and CDR2 FQNNGV. The CDR3: CASSLVAGASYEQYF. As DNA, the CDR3 is TGTGCCAGCAGCTTAGTAGCGGGGGCCTCCTACGAGCAGTACTTC.

V and J are TRBV20-1 and TRBJ1-1; D ambiguous. V was trimmed by 6 bases and J by 8 bases, leaving 10 bases between them. The CDR3 is 10 residues long. CDR1 is DFQATT, CDR2 SNEGSKA, per germline (reference sequence). In DNA form, the CDR3 reads TGCAGTGCCCTCGCACACGAAGCTTTCTTT. Protein sequence: CSALAHEAFF.

V is TRBV7-9 and J is TRBJ1-1, with D possibly matching TRBD1 (6 bases). CDR3 size: 16 residues. Between the trimmed V and J ends, which lost 4 bases and 3 bases, there was a span of 18 bases. Germline values: CDR1 SEHNR, CDR2 FQNEAQ (reference sequence). The CDR3 sequence: CASSYIPGEGDTEAFF. The DNA for the CDR3 is TGTGCCAGCAGCTACATCCCTGGTGAGGGGGACACTGAAGCTTTCTTT.

This clone was seen just once. This chain connects TRBV5-1 to TRBJ1-1; D call uncertain. The CDR3 is 15 amino acids. The germline CDR1 and CDR2 sequences are SGHRS and YFSETQ. Trimming removed 2 bases from V and 5 bases from J, with 16 bases in between. The CDR3 protein is CASSFAGGRWTEAFF. CDR3 nucleotide sequence: TGCGCCAGCAGCTTCGCGGGCGGGAGGTGGACTGAAGCTTTCTTT.

This chain joins TRBV18 and TRBJ2-5, with TRBD2 matching 8 bases. The junction had 4 bases not matched to a gene; V was cut back by 6 bases and J by 4 bases. The CDR3 is 13 amino acids. Looked up from germline, CDR1 is KGHSH and CDR2 is LQKENI. This CDR3 is CASSPGLAETQYF. In DNA form, the CDR3 reads TGTGCCAGCTCCCCCGGACTAGCAGAGACCCAGTACTTC.

V and J are TRBV2 and TRBJ2-3, with D perhaps TRBD2 (5 bases). V was trimmed by 3 bases and J by 6 bases, leaving 13 bases between them. The CDR3 sequence is 14 residues long. Looked up from germline, CDR1 is SNHLY and CDR2 is FYNNEI. The CDR3 spells CASSDNSEIDTQYF. CDR3 nucleotide sequence: TGTGCCAGCAGTGATAATAGCGAGATCGATACGCAGTATTTT. Combining the CDR3 with reference TRBV2 and TRBJ2-3 gives the whole variable domain EPEVTQTPSHQVTQMGQEVILRCVPISNHLYFYWYRQILGQKVEFLVSFYNNEISEKSEIFDDQFSVERPDGSNFTLKIRSTKLEDSAMYFCASSDNSEIDTQYFGPGTRLTVL.

V and J are TRBV5-1 and TRBJ1-3; no clear D. The CDR3 runs to 16 residues. Germline CDR1 and CDR2: SGHRS and YFSETQ. With 3 bases removed from V and 0 bases from J, the gap between germline ends came to 13 bases. In DNA form, the CDR3 reads TGCGCCAGCAGCTCTCGACCTTCTAGCTCTGGAAACACCATATATTTT. It yields the protein CASSSRPSSSGNTIYF. Using reference TRBV5-1 and TRBJ1-3 for the parts outside the CDR3, the full variable domain is KAGVTQTPRYLIKTRGQQVTLSCSPISGHRSVSWYQQTPGQGLQFLFEYFSETQRNKGNFPGRFSGRQFSNSRSEMNVSTLELGDSALYLCASSSRPSSSGNTIYFGEGSWLTVV.

The genes are TRBV9 and TRBJ1-1, with D possibly being TRBD1 (5 bases). The CDR3 runs 14 residues. Germline CDR1 reads SGDLS; CDR2 reads YYNGEE. The V and J ends lost 3 bases and 5 bases respectively, with 14 bases between them. CDR3 in DNA: TGTGCCAGCAGCGCGTACACAGGAGAAACTGAAGCTTTCTTT. It codes for CASSAYTGETEAFF.

The chain uses TRBV5-1 and TRBJ2-6, with a weak D call TRBD1 (5 bases). The length of the CDR3 is 16 residues. Trimming removed 2 bases at V and 3 bases at J, with 12 bases between. Germline V lookup: CDR1 SGHRS, CDR2 YFSETQ. CDR3 DNA sequence: TGCGCCAGCAGCTTCTTCCAGGGTTATGGGGCCAACGTCCTGACTTTC. Residues: CASSFFQGYGANVLTF.

V gene TRBV7-2 combines with J gene TRBJ2-2; 12 bases agree with TRBD2. CDR1 SGHTA and CDR2 FQGNSA come from the germline V gene. The CDR3 has 18 residues. V was clipped by 5 bases and J by 5 bases; unmatched bases: 12. CDR3 DNA sequence: TGTGCCAGCAGCCGAGATCCTAGCGGGGGGGCGAGGACCGGGGAGCTGTTTTTT. Amino acid sequence: CASSRDPSGGARTGELFF.

The rearrangement joins TRBV6-6 to TRBJ1-2; possible D gene TRBD1, 5 bases. The CDR3 covers 16 residues. V lost 4 bases and J lost 0, with 15 bases in between. Germline loops: CDR1 MNHNY, CDR2 SVGAGI (reference sequence). CDR3 sequence: CASSSPSAGANYGYTF. CDR3 DNA sequence: TGTGCCAGCAGTTCCCCCTCGGCGGGGGCTAACTATGGCTACACCTTC.

V and J are TRBV27 and TRBJ1-5; possibly TRBD1 for D (5 bases). The V end lost 5 bases, the J end lost 1 base, and 36 bases lay between the germline ends. This CDR3 spans 23 amino acids. Germline CDR1 and CDR2: MNHEY and SMNVEV (reference sequence). CDR3 loop: CASSTIPPRWPLRQRLSNQPQHF. The DNA for the CDR3 is TGTGCCAGCAGTACCATACCCCCTCGTTGGCCCCTCAGACAGCGACTGAGCAATCAGCCCCAGCATTTT.

V usage is TRBV2 and J usage is TRBJ1-5; a possible D gene is TRBD1 (5 bases). This CDR3 region has 13 residues. CDR1 and CDR2 from the germline V gene are SNHLY and FYNNEI. The V end was cut by 7 bases, the J end by 5 bases, with 12 bases between. The CDR3 DNA reads TGTGCCAGCATGGGGCAAAGGGATCAGCCCCAGCATTTT. As protein: CASMGQRDQPQHF.

This chain joins TRBV29-1 and TRBJ2-7; D is uncertain. Germline V gene lookup returns CDR1 SQVTM and CDR2 ANQGSEA. V dropped 5 bases and J dropped 2 bases, with 10 bases sitting between them. The CDR3 has 12 amino acids. CDR3 in DNA: TGCAGCGTTATCGGCGACACCTACGAGCAGTACTTC. It encodes CSVIGDTYEQYF.

V is TRBV7-9 and J is TRBJ1-2, with 7 bases aligning to TRBD1. V shed 6 bases and J 4 bases; nucleotides not matched to a gene: 11. CDR1 SEHNR and CDR2 FQNEAQ come from the germline V gene (reference sequence). The CDR3 spans 15 residues. DNA of the CDR3: TGTGCCAGCAGAGTACAGGGGCCCTCTTCCTATGGCTACACCTTC. This codes for CASRVQGPSSYGYTF. The variable domain in full, with the rest retrieved from reference TRBV7-9 and TRBJ1-2, is DTGVSQNPRHKITKRGQNVTFRCDPISEHNRLYWYRQTLGQGPEFLTYFQNEAQLEKSRLLSDRFSAERPKGSFSTLEIQRTEQGDSAMYLCASRVQGPSSYGYTFGSGTRLTVV.

The rearrangement links TRBV7-2 to TRBJ2-5; TRBD1 matches at 9 bases. The end of the DNA fits TRBJ2-7 better, so the J call may be wrong. The CDR3 spans 15 residues. Germline lookup yields CDR1 SGHTA and CDR2 FQGNSA. The CDR3 spells CASREAGTGPYEQYF. Here the CDR3 DNA reads TGTGCCAGCAGGGAGGCCGGGACAGGGCCTTACGAGCAGTACTTC.

The rearrangement uses TRBV6-6 and TRBJ1-3; no definite D call. V dropped 2 bases and J dropped 4 bases, with 9 bases sitting between them. Germline CDR1 reads MNHNY; CDR2 reads SVGAGI (reference sequence). The CDR3 contains 14 residues. The CDR3 DNA is TGTGCCAGCAGTTACGCTAGAACAGGAAACACCATATATTTT. It codes for CASSYARTGNTIYF.

V and J are TRBV5-1 and TRBJ2-5; TRBD2 matches 7 bases. The trim removed 4 bases at V and 3 bases at J, leaving 3 bases unmatched. Per germline, CDR1 SGHRS and CDR2 YFSETQ. This CDR3 has 13 residues. The CDR3 sequence is CASSTGLEETQYF. In DNA form, the CDR3 reads TGCGCCAGCAGCACCGGACTAGAAGAGACCCAGTACTTC.

This clone turned up a few times. This rearrangement joins TRBV5-1 to TRBJ2-7, with a weak D call TRBD1 (6 bases). The V gene lost 2 bases and the J gene lost 2 bases, with 14 bases spanning the gap. Germline-derived CDR1 and CDR2 are SGHRS and YFSETQ. The length of the CDR3 is 15 residues. DNA for the CDR3: TGCGCCAGCAGCTTACAGGGATCTATGGCCTACGAGCAGTACTTC. Protein product: CASSLQGSMAYEQYF. Supplemented by reference TRBV5-1 and TRBJ2-7, the full variable domain reads KAGVTQTPRYLIKTRGQQVTLSCSPISGHRSVSWYQQTPGQGLQFLFEYFSETQRNKGNFPGRFSGRQFSNSRSEMNVSTLELGDSALYLCASSLQGSMAYEQYFGPGTRLTVT.

There are a few counts of this clone. The chain links TRBV19 to TRBJ2-1; D is unresolved. Trimming left V 1 base short and J 3 bases short, with 4 bases between. CDR3 size: 13 residues. Germline V CDR1 and CDR2: LNHDA, SQIVND (reference sequence). CDR3 sequence (DNA): TGTGCCAGTAGTATAGGGCTCTACAATGAGCAGTTCTTC. This encodes CASSIGLYNEQFF.

The chain uses TRBV19 and TRBJ2-1; 7 bases match TRBD2. Germline lookup yields CDR1 LNHDA and CDR2 SQIVND (reference sequence). The ends lost 4 bases at V and 0 bases at J; junction bases unmatched: 9. The CDR3 contains 17 residues. The CDR3 nucleotides are TGTGCCAGTAGTACACGATACCTAGCGGACTCCTACAATGAGCAGTTCTTC. It is translated as CASSTRYLADSYNEQFF.

The CDR3 sequence: CASSPRSDISYGYTF. The CDR3 nucleotides are TGTGCCAGCTCACCGAGAAGTGACATCTCCTATGGCTACACCTTC. This sequence joins TRBV18 and TRBJ1-2; no reliable D call. Germline V CDR1 and CDR2: KGHSH, LQKENI. The CDR3 is 15 residues long. Deletions cut 3 bases from V and 4 bases from J, with 15 bases between.

This chain uses TRBV21-1 with TRBJ2-1; the D call in the table, TRBD2, was not verified against the DNA. TRBV21-1 constitutes a pseudogene. There are 17 residues in the CDR3. The CDR3 bases are TGTGCCAGCAGCAAAGCGTTACGGGGGGTGCCCTACAATGAGCAGTTCTTC. It is translated as CASSKALRGVPYNEQFF.

The chain joins TRBV19 to TRBJ2-7; 9 bases are a match to TRBD1. The V and J ends lost 6 bases and 1 base, in that order; junction bases with no gene match: 4. Germline-derived CDR1 and CDR2 are LNHDA and SQIVND (reference sequence). The CDR3 is 14 amino acids. For the CDR3, the DNA is TGTGCCAGTAGCCGGGACAGGGCATCCTACGAGCAGTACTTC. It specifies CASSRDRASYEQYF.

V and J are TRBV5-1 and TRBJ1-4; D ambiguous. Germline V CDR1 and CDR2: SGHRS, YFSETQ. The CDR3 runs to 13 residues. Between the trimmed V and J ends, which lost 5 bases and 7 bases, there was a span of 12 bases. CDR3 DNA: TGCGCCAGCAGAGCCGGGTCCGCTGAAAAACTGTTTTTT. Residues: CASRAGSAEKLFF.

The rearrangement links TRBV2 to TRBJ2-7, with 9 nucleotides matching TRBD1. Unmatched junction bases numbered 10, after V lost 6 bases and J lost 4 bases. The V gene's germline CDR1 is SNHLY and CDR2 FYNNEI. The length of the CDR3 is 15 residues. The CDR3 region is CASRVDRGITYEQYF. The CDR3 DNA reads TGTGCCAGCAGGGTAGACAGGGGGATTACTTACGAGCAGTACTTC.